This TCR beta chain emerged from a study of T-cell memory formation after mild COVID-19. This clonotype showed up just a few times. Constant-segment primers were used for 5'RACE, and the resulting TCR alpha and TCR beta cDNA libraries carried sample barcodes and UMIs. A single record per CDR3 protein comes from TCRdb applying MiXCR to the 5' RACE reads. The sample lists 450,000 to 650,000 distinct CDR3 sequences, more than 15% seen once, with 12% in the top ten. This CDR3 is 14 amino acids long. After removal of 2 bases from V and 5 bases from J, the junction contained 3 bases not matched to a gene. Germline V gene lookup returns CDR1 SGDLS and CDR2 YYNGEE.

This clonotype was obtained from an adult woman who had mild COVID-19 (a few samples of this study predate the infection). Cell type and time point are not known. The sequenced material came from PBMCs or a T cell subset sorted from them (not recorded which). The chain has TRBV9 and TRBJ2-7; 11 bases are a match to TRBD2. The CDR3 protein is CASSVTSGSHEQYF. In DNA, the CDR3 is TGTGCCAGCAGCGTTACTAGCGGGAGCCACGAGCAGTACTTC. The full variable domain, in which reference TRBV9 and TRBJ2-7 provide the parts outside the CDR3, is DSGVTQTPKHLITATGQRVTLRCSPRSGDLSVYWYQQSLDQGLQFLIQYYNGEERAKGNILERFSAQQFPDLHSELNLSSLELGDSALYFCASSVTSGSHEQYFGPGTRLTVT.